What follows are 7 T cell receptor beta chains derived from one specimen sequenced in a study of cytomegalovirus exposure and HLA in healthy donors. Both 60 Vbeta primers and 13 Jbeta primers went into the PCR. Data came from immunoSEQ multiplex PCR; TCRdb stores just in-frame clones and leaves some out. The data show 130,000 to 150,000 clones, more than 65% seen once. Sequences were obtained from PBMCs. The origin of the receptors is a man aged 30 to 39 in good health and CMV-seropositive.

This clone was seen once. CDR3 residues: CASSAQGNSPLHF. The DNA for the CDR3 is TGCGCCAGCAGTGCACAGGGGAATTCACCCCTCCACTTT. The chain has TRBV10-1 and TRBJ1-6, with TRBD1 matching over 7 bases. CDR3 length: 13 amino acids. Germline CDR1 and CDR2: WNHNN and SYGVQD (reference sequence). V trimming: 4 bases; J trimming: 7 bases; junction bases outside the gene matches: 1.

The chain recombines TRBV5-6 with TRBJ2-1; 11 bases match TRBD2. Looked up from germline, CDR1 is SGHDT and CDR2 is YYEEEE. With V trimmed by 6 bases and J by 4 bases, 9 bases remained unmatched. This CDR3 has 16 amino acids. The CDR3 here is CASTIGTSGLYNEQFF. The CDR3 nucleotides are TGTGCCAGCACCATTGGGACTAGCGGACTATACAATGAGCAGTTCTTC.

The rearrangement links TRBV29-1 to TRBJ2-1; D might be TRBD1 (5 bases). Germline loops: CDR1 SQVTM, CDR2 ANQGSEA. The CDR3 is made up of 14 amino acids. The V end lost 5 bases, the J end lost 7 bases, and 18 bases lay between the germline ends. In nucleotides, the CDR3 is TGCAGCGTTCGACAAAATGCAGGGTTGAATGAGCAGTTCTTC. Its translation is CSVRQNAGLNEQFF.

Note on this clone: Different DNA sequences within this sample yield the same CDR3. The chain has TRBV18 and TRBJ1-5; unclear D gene. The germline CDR1 and CDR2 sequences are KGHSH and LQKENI. Trimming shortened V by 3 bases and J by 3 bases, and 6 bases separated the two germline ends. This CDR3 comprises 13 residues. Written as DNA, the CDR3 is TGTGCCAGCTCACCGAGTAACAATCAGCCCCAGCATTTT. Translation gives CASSPSNNQPQHF.

V usage is TRBV7-8 and J usage is TRBJ2-1, with D perhaps TRBD1 (5 bases). Germline assignment: CDR1 SGHVS and CDR2 FQNEAQ. V was pared by 0 bases and J by 8 bases, with 17 bases between. The CDR3 consists of 16 residues. CDR3 in amino acids: CASSLASGMNQYEQFF. The CDR3 DNA is TGTGCCAGCAGCTTAGCTTCAGGGATGAATCAATATGAGCAGTTCTTC.

The genes are TRBV7-2 and TRBJ1-1; the D is unclear. From germline, CDR1 is SGHTA and CDR2 FQGNSA. This CDR3 comprises 17 residues. The V end lost 0 bases, the J end lost 4 bases, and 18 bases lay between the germline ends. The CDR3 region is CASSLALTGSYGTEAFF. CDR3 in DNA: TGTGCCAGCAGCTTAGCGCTAACGGGGTCGTATGGCACTGAAGCTTTCTTT.

This rearrangement joins TRBV11-2 to TRBJ2-2, with 11 bases lining up with TRBD2. The V segment lost 5 bases and the J segment 7 bases; nucleotides outside the gene matches: 12. The CDR3 length is 17 residues. Germline assignment: CDR1 SGHAT and CDR2 FQNNGV. The CDR3 loop reads CASSKIIAGGLVGELFF. In DNA, the CDR3 is TGTGCCAGCAGCAAGATTATAGCGGGGGGGCTCGTCGGGGAGCTGTTTTTT.